The 17 T cell receptor beta chains listed next were all sequenced from one sample in a study of blood T cell repertoires in COVID-19. Clones were sequenced by immunoSEQ multiplex PCR, and TCRdb holds only the in-frame ones, with some missing. The sample shows around 130,000 clones, approximately 87% of them seen only once. What was sequenced was peripheral blood. The receptors stem from a woman aged 55-75 years with acute or convalescent COVID-19.

The chain recombines TRBV28 with TRBJ2-7; 8 bases map to TRBD2. The CDR3 totals 13 residues. CDR1 MDHEN and CDR2 SYDVKM come from the germline V gene. Unmatched junction bases numbered 4, after V lost 3 bases and J lost 6 bases. CDR3 region: CASSFLAGGEQYF. The CDR3 nucleotides read TGTGCCAGCAGTTTTCTGGCGGGAGGCGAGCAGTACTTC.

The CDR3 DNA sequence: TGTGCCAGCAGCCTTAGCGGGGCAAACACAGATACGCAGTATTTT. It specifies CASSLSGANTDTQYF. The V gene is TRBV11-3, the J gene TRBJ2-3; 8 bases are shared with TRBD2. This CDR3 contains 15 residues. The J segment lost 2 bases and the V segment lost 5 bases, leaving 6 bases of the junction unmatched. CDR1 is SGHNT, CDR2 YENEEA, per germline.

The chain links TRBV7-2 to TRBJ2-1; 11 positions match TRBD2. Trimming at V came to 1 base and at J to 7 bases, leaving 3 bases not matched to a gene. Germline V gene data show CDR1 as SGHTA and CDR2 as FQGNSA. The CDR3 has 15 amino acids. CDR3 protein: CASSLVAGGGNEQFF. CDR3 DNA sequence: TGTGCCAGCAGCTTAGTAGCGGGAGGGGGGAATGAGCAGTTCTTC.

This clone was counted a single time. The chain recombines TRBV10-3 with TRBJ2-1; D possibly corresponds to TRBD1 (5 bases). Deletions cut 0 bases from V and 1 base from J, with 10 bases between. Germline assignment: CDR1 ENHRY and CDR2 SYGVKD. This CDR3 region has 16 residues. CDR3 amino acids: CAISESGAQSYNEQFF. The CDR3 nucleotides read TGTGCCATCAGTGAGTCAGGGGCACAGTCCTACAATGAGCAGTTCTTC.

The chain has TRBV25-1 and TRBJ2-7; 7 bases agree with TRBD2. CDR3 length: 14 amino acids. CDR1 MGHDK and CDR2 SYGVNS come from the germline V gene. V shed 2 bases and J 5 bases; nucleotides not matched to a gene: 6. CDR3 region: CASSEGLGGDEQYF. The CDR3 nucleotides are TGTGCCAGCAGTGAAGGCCTTGGGGGGGACGAGCAGTACTTC.

This clone has a handful of counts. The chain is built from TRBV6-5 and TRBJ1-1, with unresolved D. The germline V gene has CDR1 MNHEY and CDR2 SVGAGI. The CDR3 loop spans 12 amino acids. Trimming shortened V by 4 bases and J by 6 bases, and 9 bases separated the two germline ends. CDR3 sequence (DNA): TGTGCCAGCAGTTCCCCCGGGGCTGAAGCTTTCTTT. This codes for CASSSPGAEAFF.

The chain recombines TRBV5-1 with TRBJ1-2; 7 positions agree with TRBD1. CDR1 is SGHRS, CDR2 YFSETQ, per germline. The V segment lost 4 bases and the J segment 1 base; nucleotides outside the gene matches: 7. The CDR3 has 15 amino acids. The DNA of the CDR3 is TGCGCCAGCAGCACTGGGACAGCCCTTAACTATGGCTACACCTTC. This encodes CASSTGTALNYGYTF.

Comment on this clone: Likely a read error: the CDR3 ends without its conserved phenylalanine or tryptophan. The DNA is omitted, as the CDR3 cannot be located on it reliably, and the CDR3 follows TCRdb's listing. The genes are TRBV28 and TRBJ2-3; the table's D call TRBD2 went unverified against the DNA. The CDR3 is 12 residues long, counting both termini. Germline CDR1 reads MDHEN; CDR2 reads SYDVKM. The CDR3 sequence is CASSRSGLAGVL.

This clone appeared a few times. The chain employs TRBV6-5 and TRBJ1-1; D uncertain. Germline assignment: CDR1 MNHEY and CDR2 SVGAGI. CDR3 length: 13 amino acids. Trimming pared 7 bases from V and 2 bases from J, leaving 11 bases between. CDR3 nucleotide sequence: TGTGCCAGCATTTTCGGGATTAACACTGAAGCTTTCTTT. Translation gives CASIFGINTEAFF.

This clone has only a few counts. This CDR3 is CASGRISGASYNEQFF. CDR3 nucleotides: TGTGCCAGCGGACGGATTAGCGGGGCATCCTACAATGAGCAGTTCTTC. This sequence joins TRBV14 and TRBJ2-1; 8 bases are shared with TRBD2. This CDR3 has 16 residues. Trimming at V came to 8 bases and at J to 1 base, leaving 10 bases not matched to a gene. From germline, CDR1 is SGHDN and CDR2 FVKESK.

The chain's CDR3 is CASSLTSTGRYGYTF. CDR3 nucleotide sequence: TGTGCCAGTAGTTTAACGTCGACAGGGAGATATGGCTACACCTTC. The chain joins TRBV19 to TRBJ1-2; 7 nucleotides align to TRBD1. V trimming: 5 bases; J trimming: 5 bases; junction bases outside the gene matches: 11. The CDR3 totals 15 residues. Germline values: CDR1 LNHDA, CDR2 SQIVND (reference sequence). Based on the CDR3 plus reference TRBV19 and TRBJ1-2, the full variable domain is DGGITQSPKYLFRKEGQNVTLSCEQNLNHDAMYWYRQDPGQGLRLIYYSQIVNDFQKGDIAEGYSVSREKKESFPLTVTSAQKNPTAFYLCASSLTSTGRYGYTFGSGTRLTVV.

The chain couples TRBV5-1 to TRBJ2-3, with 8 nucleotides matching TRBD1. Germline loops: CDR1 SGHRS, CDR2 YFSETQ. CDR3 length: 16 residues. V shed 0 bases and J 0 bases; nucleotides not matched to a gene: 3. CDR3 sequence reads: CASSLGGTGSTDTQYF. The CDR3 coding sequence is TGCGCCAGCAGCTTGGGTGGGACAGGTAGCACAGATACGCAGTATTTT.

This clone was recorded once. The V and J genes are TRBV9 and TRBJ2-2; 7 bases line up with TRBD1. The V gene's germline CDR1 is SGDLS and CDR2 YYNGEE. The CDR3 spans 14 residues. The trim removed 3 bases at V and 5 bases at J, leaving 4 bases unmatched. The CDR3 protein is CASSGQGGTGELFF. The CDR3 coding sequence is TGTGCCAGCAGCGGACAGGGTGGGACCGGGGAGCTGTTTTTT.

This clone came up once. J is TRBJ2-3 and V is TRBV3-1 (or the pseudogene TRBV3-2), with no clear D. The CDR3 length is 14 residues. Per germline, CDR1 LGHDT and CDR2 YNNKEL (reference sequence). V was shortened by 1 base and J by 8 bases, with 13 bases between the two germline ends. The CDR3 DNA reads TGTGCCAGCAGCCAAGGGTTTACCCTAGGTACGCAGTATTTT. Protein: CASSQGFTLGTQYF.

The rearrangement joins TRBV4-2 to TRBJ2-1; 7 positions match TRBD2. Germline V gives CDR1 LGHNA, CDR2 YNFKEQ. With 8 bases clipped from V and 8 bases from J, the junction kept 9 bases outside the gene matches. This CDR3 spans 13 amino acids. The CDR3 coding sequence is TGTGCCAGCCGCGGGAGTTTCGGCGATGAGCAGTTCTTC. Protein product: CASRGSFGDEQFF.

The V and J genes are TRBV3-1 (or the pseudogene TRBV3-2) and TRBJ2-6; no clear D gene. There are 18 residues in the CDR3. Trimming left V 0 bases short and J 0 bases short, with 12 bases between. Germline CDR1 reads LGHDT; CDR2 reads YNNKEL (reference sequence). The CDR3 protein is CASSQDQGRPSGANVLTF. In nucleotides, the CDR3 is TGTGCCAGCAGCCAAGATCAAGGCAGGCCCTCTGGGGCCAACGTCCTGACTTTC.

The J gene is TRBJ2-1, the V gene TRBV7-9, with 9 positions matching TRBD2. The CDR3 is 15 amino acids. The germline gives CDR1 SEHNR, CDR2 FQNEAQ (reference sequence). With 5 bases clipped from V and 11 bases from J, the junction kept 13 bases outside the gene matches. This CDR3 reads CASSPSGTSPGKQFF. The CDR3 DNA reads as TGTGCCAGCAGCCCGTCCGGGACTAGCCCCGGGAAGCAGTTCTTC.